The clone carrying this TCR beta chain was seen at least ten times. Its antigen is currently unknown. The data were taken from a study of neurological immune-mediated disorders. Whole-study findings and limits: HTLV-1-associated myelopathy displayed the greatest TCR clonal expansion, and multiple sclerosis exhibited the smallest, lower than that of healthy controls.

V was clipped by 1 base and J by 0 bases, with 9 bases between them. This CDR3 has 15 amino acids. Germline CDR1 reads KGHDR; CDR2 reads SFDVKD. TCRdb independently ran MiXCR on the 5' RACE reads; one entry per CDR3 protein. The sample includes tens of thousands of distinct CDR3 sequences, roughly 2.6% of them seen just once. Source material: PBMCs. This clonotype originated in a woman younger than 45 with multiple sclerosis. The rearrangement links TRBV24-1 to TRBJ2-7; the D is unclear. This chain's CDR3 is CATSDFRTFSYEQYF. Here the CDR3 DNA reads TGTGCCACCAGTGATTTTCGGACCTTCTCCTACGAGCAGTACTTC.